Below are 3 T cell receptor beta chains sequenced from a single sample in a study of low-dose radiotherapy and immunotherapy resistance in tumors. Covering alpha and beta chains, TRAV- and TRBV-specific primers were used for the first-strand cDNA. TCRs were put through 20 to 25 PCR cycles of amplification with Phusion. A constant-region primer and the V-primer adapter served as the primer pair. TCRdb recomputed calls from the reads with MiXCR, one row per CDR3 protein. The table includes roughly 10,000 distinct CDR3 sequences, roughly two fifths detected once. These receptors originate from a human donor with advanced metastatic prostate, ovarian, gallbladder or colorectal cancer (not recorded which). This table probably holds off-target reads from a library built for another chain.

The rearrangement uses TRBV5-6 and TRBJ2-7; D perhaps matches TRBD2 (5 bases). The CDR3 contains 15 residues. The ends were cut back, 0 bases at V and 2 bases at J, with 12 bases in the middle. Germline CDR1 and CDR2: SGHDT and YYEEEE. The DNA of the CDR3 is TGTGCCAGCAGCTTGGAACACAAGGGAGCCTACGAGCAGTACTTC. Its protein product is CASSLEHKGAYEQYF.

In this sample, this clonotype is medium-sized (0.01 to 0.1%). V gene TRBV6-1 combines with J gene TRBJ1-5; D not resolved. With 1 base removed from V and 0 bases from J, the gap between germline ends came to 7 bases. CDR3 length equals 15 residues. CDR1 and CDR2 from the germline V gene are MNHNS and SASEGT. CDR3 in DNA: TGTGCCAGCAGTGAAGGGGGTTATAGCAATCAGCCCCAGCATTTT. This codes for CASSEGGYSNQPQHF.

The chain has TRBV20-1 and TRBJ2-3; 7 nucleotides align to TRBD2. Germline CDR1 reads DFQATT; CDR2 reads SNEGSKA (reference sequence). Trimming at V came to 1 base and at J to 9 bases, leaving 10 bases not matched to a gene. The CDR3 sequence is 14 residues long. This CDR3 reads CSARGGGRTPTQYF. The CDR3 region has the DNA TGCAGTGCTAGAGGGGGCGGGAGAACCCCAACGCAGTATTTT.